This T cell receptor (beta chain) was identified during a study of blood T cell repertoires in COVID-19. Germline loops: CDR1 MGHDK, CDR2 SYGVNS. V lost 3 bases and J 4 bases, leaving 4 bases between the germline ends. This CDR3 comprises 12 residues. Participant reports of clinical history set cohort assignment. Assay used: immunoSEQ multiplex PCR; TCRdb lists only in-frame clones, some missing. The table has approximately 200,000 clones, about four fifths seen once. The J gene is TRBJ1-3, the V gene TRBV25-1; no reliable D call. The TCR comes from a man aged 35 to 55 who had recovered from COVID-19. Sequencing was done on a sample of PBMCs or T cells enriched from blood (not recorded which). The CDR3 DNA sequence: TGTGCCAGCAGTGATCAAGGAAACACCATATATTTT. It encodes CASSDQGNTIYF. Using reference TRBV25-1 and TRBJ1-3 for the parts outside the CDR3, the full variable domain is EADIYQTPRYLVIGTGKKITLECSQTMGHDKMYWYQQDPGMELHLIHYSYGVNSTEKGDLSSESTVSRIRTEHFPLTLESARPSHTSQYLCASSDQGNTIYFGEGSWLTVV.